This T cell receptor beta chain was documented in a study of shared clonotypes between healthy human individuals. For the study at large: The study enrolled a couple of women and a few men aged 18 to 49. Points from the study as a whole: Researchers sampled only blood; tissue repertoires likely differ.

CDR1 is MDHEN, CDR2 SYDVKM, per germline. The CDR3 is made up of 12 amino acids. Trimming removed 2 bases at V and 6 bases at J, with 8 bases between. Terminally differentiated effector memory CD45RA+ cells were excluded by CCR7 positive selection of CD45RO-negative cells. All donors qualified as healthy HIV-negative adults and had experienced no recent acute infections or vaccinations. Regarding this clone: Its antigen is unidentified.

Assay used: immunoSEQ multiplex PCR; TCRdb lists only in-frame clones, some missing. The sample lists around 1.9 million clones; under 95% were seen once. This sequence was found in a young man in good health. Some clones in this sample may be carry-over from other donors' samples. V usage is TRBV28 and J usage is TRBJ2-7; no firm D call. Material: naive CD8+ T cells from PBMCs. The CDR3 nucleotides read TGTGCCAGCAGTTTAGGCTGGGGCGAGCAGTACTTC. Encoded protein: CASSLGWGEQYF.